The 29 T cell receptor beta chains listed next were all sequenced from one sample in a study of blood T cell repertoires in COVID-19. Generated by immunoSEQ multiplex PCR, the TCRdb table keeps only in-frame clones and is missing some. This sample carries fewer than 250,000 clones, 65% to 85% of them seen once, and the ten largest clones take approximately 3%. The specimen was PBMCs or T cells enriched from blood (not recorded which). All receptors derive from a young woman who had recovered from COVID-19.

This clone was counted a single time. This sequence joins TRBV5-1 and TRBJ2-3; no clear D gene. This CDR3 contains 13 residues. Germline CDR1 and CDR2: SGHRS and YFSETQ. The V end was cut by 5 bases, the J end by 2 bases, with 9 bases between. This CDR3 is CASSRGFTDTQYF. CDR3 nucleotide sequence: TGCGCCAGCAGTCGCGGCTTCACAGATACGCAGTATTTT.

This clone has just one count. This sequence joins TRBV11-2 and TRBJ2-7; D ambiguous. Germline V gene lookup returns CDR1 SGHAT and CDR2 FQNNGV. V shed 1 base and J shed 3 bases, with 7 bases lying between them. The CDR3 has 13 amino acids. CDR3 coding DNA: TGTGCCAGCAGCTTAGGGCTTTACTACGAGCAGTACGTC. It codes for CASSLGLYYEQYV.

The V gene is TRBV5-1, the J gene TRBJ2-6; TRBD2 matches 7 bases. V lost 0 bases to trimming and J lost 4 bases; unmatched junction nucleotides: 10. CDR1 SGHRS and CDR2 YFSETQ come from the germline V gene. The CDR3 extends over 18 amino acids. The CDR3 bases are TGCGCCAGCAGCTTGGGCGGGGGTCCCCCCCCCGGGGCCAACGTCCTGACTTTC. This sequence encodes CASSLGGGPPPGANVLTF.

DNA for the CDR3: TGTGCCAGCAGCACGGACAGGGGGGAAAGTGGTGCTTTCTTT. It translates to CASSTDRGESGAFF. The rearrangement uses TRBV14 and TRBJ1-1, with 10 bases fitting TRBD1. Germline loops: CDR1 SGHDN, CDR2 FVKESK. The CDR3 spans 14 residues. V gave up 5 bases and J gave up 11 bases; unmatched junction bases: 11.

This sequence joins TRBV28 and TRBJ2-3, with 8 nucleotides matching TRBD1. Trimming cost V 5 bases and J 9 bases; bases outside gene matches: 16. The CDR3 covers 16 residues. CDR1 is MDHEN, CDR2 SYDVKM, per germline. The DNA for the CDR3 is TGTGCCAGCAGTCCAGGGGGCTCTGGTGGGGTGAGGACGCAGTATTTT. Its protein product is CASSPGGSGGVRTQYF.

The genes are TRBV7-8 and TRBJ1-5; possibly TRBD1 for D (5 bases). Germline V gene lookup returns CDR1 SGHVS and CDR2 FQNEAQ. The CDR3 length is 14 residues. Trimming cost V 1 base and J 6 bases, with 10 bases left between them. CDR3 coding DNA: TGTGCCAGCAGCTTAGGACAGTTCCGTCAGCCCCAGCATTTT. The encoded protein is CASSLGQFRQPQHF.

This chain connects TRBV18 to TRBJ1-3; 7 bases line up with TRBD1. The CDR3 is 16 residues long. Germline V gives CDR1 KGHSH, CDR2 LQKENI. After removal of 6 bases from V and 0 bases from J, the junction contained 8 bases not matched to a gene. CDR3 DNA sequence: TGTGCCAGCTCGTCCGGGACAGCTTTCTCTGGAAACACCATATATTTT. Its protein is CASSSGTAFSGNTIYF.

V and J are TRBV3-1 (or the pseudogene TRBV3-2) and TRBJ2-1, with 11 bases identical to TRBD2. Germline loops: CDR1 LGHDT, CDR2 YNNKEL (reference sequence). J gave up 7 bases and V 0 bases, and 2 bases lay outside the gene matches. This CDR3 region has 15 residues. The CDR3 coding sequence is TGTGCCAGCAGCCAAGACGGACTAGCGGGTAATGAGCAGTTCTTC. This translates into CASSQDGLAGNEQFF.

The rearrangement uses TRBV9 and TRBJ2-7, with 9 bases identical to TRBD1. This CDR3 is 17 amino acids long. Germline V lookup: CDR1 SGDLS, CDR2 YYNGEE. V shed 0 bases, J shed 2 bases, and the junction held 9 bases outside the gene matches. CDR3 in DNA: TGTGCCAGCAGCGTAGCTCTACCGGGACAGGGACCCTACGAGCAGTACTTC. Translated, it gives CASSVALPGQGPYEQYF.

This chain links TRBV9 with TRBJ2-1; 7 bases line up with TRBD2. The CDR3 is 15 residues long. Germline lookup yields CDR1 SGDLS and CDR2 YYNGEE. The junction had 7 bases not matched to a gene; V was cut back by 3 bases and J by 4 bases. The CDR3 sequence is CASSASGTKYNEQFF. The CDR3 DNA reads TGTGCCAGCAGCGCCTCCGGGACTAAGTACAATGAGCAGTTCTTC.

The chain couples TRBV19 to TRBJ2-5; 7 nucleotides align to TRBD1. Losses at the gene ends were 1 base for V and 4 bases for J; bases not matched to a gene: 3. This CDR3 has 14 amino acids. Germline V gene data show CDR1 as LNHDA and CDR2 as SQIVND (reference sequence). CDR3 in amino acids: CASSIGRQGETQYF. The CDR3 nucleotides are TGTGCCAGTAGTATAGGCCGACAGGGAGAGACCCAGTACTTC.

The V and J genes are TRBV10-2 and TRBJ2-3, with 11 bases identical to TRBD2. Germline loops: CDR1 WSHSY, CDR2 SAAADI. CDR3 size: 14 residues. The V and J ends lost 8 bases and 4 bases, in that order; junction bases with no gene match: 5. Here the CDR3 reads CASRPGLAADTQYF. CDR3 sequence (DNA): TGCGCCAGCCGACCGGGACTAGCGGCAGATACGCAGTATTTT.

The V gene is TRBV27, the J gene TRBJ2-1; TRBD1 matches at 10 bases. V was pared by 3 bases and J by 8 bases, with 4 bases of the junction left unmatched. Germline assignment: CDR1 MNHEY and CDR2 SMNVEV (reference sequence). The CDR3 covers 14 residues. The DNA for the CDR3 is TGTGCCAGCAGTTTCGACAGGGGGCTCGATGAGCAGTTCTTC. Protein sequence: CASSFDRGLDEQFF.

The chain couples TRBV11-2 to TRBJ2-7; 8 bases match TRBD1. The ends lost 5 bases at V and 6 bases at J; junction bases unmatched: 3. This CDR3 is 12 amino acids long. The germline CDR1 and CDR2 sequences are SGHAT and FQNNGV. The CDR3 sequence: CASSPTGVEQYV. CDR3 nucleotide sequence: TGTGCCAGCAGCCCGACAGGGGTCGAGCAGTACGTC.

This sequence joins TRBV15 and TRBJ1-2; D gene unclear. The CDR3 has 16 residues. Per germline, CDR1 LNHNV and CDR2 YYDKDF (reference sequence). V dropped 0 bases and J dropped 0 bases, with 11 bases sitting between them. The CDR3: CATSRENSPSNYGYTF. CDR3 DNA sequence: TGTGCCACCAGCAGAGAAAACAGCCCTTCTAACTATGGCTACACCTTC.

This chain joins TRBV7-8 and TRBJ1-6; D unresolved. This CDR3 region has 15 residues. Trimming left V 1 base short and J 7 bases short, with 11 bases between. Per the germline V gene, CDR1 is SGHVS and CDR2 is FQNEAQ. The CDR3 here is CASSLGLAHNSPLHF. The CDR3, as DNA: TGTGCCAGCAGCTTAGGGCTGGCCCACAATTCACCCCTCCACTTT. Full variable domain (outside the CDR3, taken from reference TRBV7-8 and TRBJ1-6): GAGVSQSPRYKVAKRGQDVALRCDPISGHVSLFWYQQALGQGPEFLTYFQNEAQLDKSGLPSDRFFAERPEGSVSTLKIQRTQQEDSAVYLCASSLGLAHNSPLHFGNGTRLTVT.

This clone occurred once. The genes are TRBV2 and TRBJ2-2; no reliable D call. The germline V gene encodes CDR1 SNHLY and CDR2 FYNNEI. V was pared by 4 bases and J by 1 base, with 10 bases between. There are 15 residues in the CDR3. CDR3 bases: TGTGCCAGCAGTGGCCGGTCTTGGAACACCGGGGAGCTGTTTTTT. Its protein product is CASSGRSWNTGELFF.

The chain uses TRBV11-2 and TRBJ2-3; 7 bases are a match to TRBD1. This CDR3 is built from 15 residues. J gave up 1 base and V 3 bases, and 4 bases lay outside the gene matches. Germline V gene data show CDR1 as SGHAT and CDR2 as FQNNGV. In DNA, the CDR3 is TGTGCCAGCAGCTTTCCGGGACAGCGCACAGATACGCAGTATTTT. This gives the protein CASSFPGQRTDTQYF.

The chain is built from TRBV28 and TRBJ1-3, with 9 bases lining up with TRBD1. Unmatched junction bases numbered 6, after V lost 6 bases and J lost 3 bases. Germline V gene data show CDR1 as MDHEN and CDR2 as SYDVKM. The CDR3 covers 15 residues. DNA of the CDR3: TGTGCCAGCAGCACAGGGGGCGAAGGTGGAAACACCATATATTTT. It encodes CASSTGGEGGNTIYF.

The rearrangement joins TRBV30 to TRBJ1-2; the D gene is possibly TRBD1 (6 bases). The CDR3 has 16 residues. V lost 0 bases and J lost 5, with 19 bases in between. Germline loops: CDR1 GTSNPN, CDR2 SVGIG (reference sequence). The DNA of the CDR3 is TGTGCCTGGAGTGTAATTGTCAGGGGCGGACGTTATGGCTACACCTTC. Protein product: CAWSVIVRGGRYGYTF.

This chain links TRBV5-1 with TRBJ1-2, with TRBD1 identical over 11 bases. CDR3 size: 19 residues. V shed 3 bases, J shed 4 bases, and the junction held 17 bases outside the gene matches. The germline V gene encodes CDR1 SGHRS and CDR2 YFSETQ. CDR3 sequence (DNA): TGCGCCAGCAGCTCGCGAACCGGACAGGGGGCCCTCAGCGTCTATGGCTACACCTTC. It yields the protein CASSSRTGQGALSVYGYTF.

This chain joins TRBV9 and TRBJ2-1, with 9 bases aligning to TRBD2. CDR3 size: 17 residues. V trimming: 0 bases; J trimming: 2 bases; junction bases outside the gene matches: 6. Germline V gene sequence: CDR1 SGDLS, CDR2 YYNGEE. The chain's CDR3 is CASSVDLAGYPYNEQFF. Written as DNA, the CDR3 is TGTGCCAGCAGCGTAGACCTAGCGGGATATCCCTACAATGAGCAGTTCTTC. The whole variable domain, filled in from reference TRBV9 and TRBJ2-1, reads DSGVTQTPKHLITATGQRVTLRCSPRSGDLSVYWYQQSLDQGLQFLIQYYNGEERAKGNILERFSAQQFPDLHSELNLSSLELGDSALYFCASSVDLAGYPYNEQFFGPGTRLTVL.

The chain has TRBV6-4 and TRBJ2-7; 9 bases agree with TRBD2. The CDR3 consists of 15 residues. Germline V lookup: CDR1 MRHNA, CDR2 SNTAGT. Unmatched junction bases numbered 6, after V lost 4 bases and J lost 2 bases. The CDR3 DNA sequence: TGTGCCAGCAGTGCCGGGACTAGCCCTACCTACGAGCAGTACTTC. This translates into CASSAGTSPTYEQYF.

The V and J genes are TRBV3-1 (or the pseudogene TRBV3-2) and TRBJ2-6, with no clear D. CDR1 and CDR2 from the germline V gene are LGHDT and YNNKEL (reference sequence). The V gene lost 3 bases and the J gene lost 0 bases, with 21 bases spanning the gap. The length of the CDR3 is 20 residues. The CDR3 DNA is TGTGCCAGCAGCCACCCGGTTACTACCGTTCTCCCCTCTGGGGCCAACGTCCTGACTTTC. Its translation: CASSHPVTTVLPSGANVLTF.

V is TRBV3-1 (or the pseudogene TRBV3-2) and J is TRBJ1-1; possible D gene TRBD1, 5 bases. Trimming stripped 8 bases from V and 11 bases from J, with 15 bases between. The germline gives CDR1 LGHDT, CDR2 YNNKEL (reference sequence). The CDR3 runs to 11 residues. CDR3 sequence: CASGREGFAFF. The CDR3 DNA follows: TGTGCCAGCGGCCGGGAGGGGTTTGCTTTCTTT.

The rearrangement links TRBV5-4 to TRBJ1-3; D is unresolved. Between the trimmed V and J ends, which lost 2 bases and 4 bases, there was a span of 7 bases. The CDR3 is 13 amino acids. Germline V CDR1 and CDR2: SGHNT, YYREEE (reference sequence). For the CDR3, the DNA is TGTGCCAGCAGCTTTTTAGAGGGAAACACCATATATTTT. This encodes CASSFLEGNTIYF.

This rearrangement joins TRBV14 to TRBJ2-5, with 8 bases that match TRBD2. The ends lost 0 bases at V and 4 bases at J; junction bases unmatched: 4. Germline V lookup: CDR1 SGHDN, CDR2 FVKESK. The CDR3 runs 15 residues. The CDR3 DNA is TGTGCCAGCAGCCAAGAAAGACTAGCGTTAGAGACCCAGTACTTC. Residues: CASSQERLALETQYF.

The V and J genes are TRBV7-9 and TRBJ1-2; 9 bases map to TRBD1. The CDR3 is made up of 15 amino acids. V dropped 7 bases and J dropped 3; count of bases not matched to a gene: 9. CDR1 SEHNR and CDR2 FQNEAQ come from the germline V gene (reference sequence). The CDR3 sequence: CASNQIRDRDYGYTF. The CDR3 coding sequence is TGTGCCAGCAACCAAATCCGGGACAGGGACTATGGCTACACCTTC. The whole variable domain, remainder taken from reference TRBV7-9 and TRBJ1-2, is DTGVSQNPRHKITKRGQNVTFRCDPISEHNRLYWYRQTLGQGPEFLTYFQNEAQLEKSRLLSDRFSAERPKGSFSTLEIQRTEQGDSAMYLCASNQIRDRDYGYTFGSGTRLTVV.

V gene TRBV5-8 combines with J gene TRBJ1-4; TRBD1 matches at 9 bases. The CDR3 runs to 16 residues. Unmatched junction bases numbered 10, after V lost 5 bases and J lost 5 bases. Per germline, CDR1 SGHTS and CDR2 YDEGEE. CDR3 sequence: CASSPGQGLTNEKLFF. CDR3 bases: TGTGCCAGCAGTCCCGGACAGGGGCTAACCAATGAAAAACTGTTTTTT. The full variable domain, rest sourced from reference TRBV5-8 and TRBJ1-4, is EAGVTQSPTHLIKTRGQQATLRCSPISGHTSVYWYQQALGLGLQFLLWYDEGEERNRGNFPPRFSGRQFPNYSSELNVNALELEDSALYLCASSPGQGLTNEKLFFGSGTQLSVL.